These 24 T cell receptor beta chains share one sample of origin, sequenced in a study of beta chain features in type 1 diabetes. Broader study findings: Across all four CD4+ subsets, people with type 1 diabetes showed modestly shorter TCRB CDR3s.

No cognate antigen is known for these TCRs. The study reverse transcribed the entire isolated RNA, so it sequenced expressed TCRB transcripts. Assay: immunoSEQ multiplex PCR; the TCRdb copy retains only in-frame clones and omits some. Of about 240,000 clones listed, 14% are singletons. The sample taken for sequencing was naive CD4+ T cells from blood. The receptors derive from a man between 25 and 39 years old with type 1 diabetes.

The count of this clone is one. At one end, the junction sequence differs from germline, possibly due to a read error. The chain joins TRBV30 to TRBJ2-5; 8 nucleotides agree with TRBD2. CDR3 length: 13 amino acids. Germline V gene lookup returns CDR1 GTSNPN and CDR2 SVGIG (reference sequence). The CDR3 loop reads CAWSPLPLAGHDF. CDR3 DNA: TGTGCCTGGAGTCCTCTCCCCCTAGCGGGCCACGACTTC.

The CDR3 loop reads CASSLEGPIEKLFF. CDR3 DNA: TGCGCCAGCAGCTTGGAGGGGCCGATCGAAAAACTGTTTTTT. J is TRBJ1-4 and V is TRBV5-1; D is perhaps TRBD1 (5 bases). CDR1 and CDR2 (germline): SGHRS, YFSETQ. The CDR3 has 14 amino acids. V lost 0 bases and J lost 8, with 11 bases in between.

There are a few counts of this clone. This rearrangement joins TRBV7-2 to TRBJ1-2, with D hard to call. Trimming left V 5 bases short and J 8 bases short, with 12 bases between. Germline CDR1 SGHTA, CDR2 FQGNSA. There are 12 residues in the CDR3. The CDR3 here is CASSHEAGGYTF. In nucleotides, the CDR3 is TGTGCCAGCAGCCACGAAGCGGGCGGCTACACCTTC.

V gene TRBV2 combines with J gene TRBJ2-5; 12 nucleotides line up with TRBD2. Germline assignment: CDR1 SNHLY and CDR2 FYNNEI. Trimming cost V 4 bases and J 6 bases; bases outside gene matches: 3. The CDR3 covers 14 residues. Here the CDR3 DNA reads TGTGCCAGCAGTGGGGGACTAGCGGGCCAGACCCAGTACTTC. Its translation is CASSGGLAGQTQYF.

This clone was recorded a few times. The genes are TRBV5-1 and TRBJ2-5; D is unclear. The germline gives CDR1 SGHRS, CDR2 YFSETQ. This CDR3 is 14 amino acids long. Trimming pared 0 bases from V and 4 bases from J, leaving 10 bases between. The CDR3 is CASSLEGSRETQYF. The CDR3 DNA follows: TGCGCCAGCAGCTTGGAAGGTAGCAGAGAGACCCAGTACTTC.

There are a few counts of this clone. The same CDR3 arises from other DNA sequences in this sample as well. The chain couples TRBV7-2 to TRBJ2-1; TRBD2 aligns across 8 bases. The CDR3 runs 14 residues. V lost 1 base to trimming and J lost 6 bases; unmatched junction nucleotides: 2. The germline gives CDR1 SGHTA, CDR2 FQGNSA. This chain's CDR3 is CASSLGLAGNEQFF. The CDR3 nucleotides are TGTGCCAGCAGCTTAGGTCTAGCGGGCAATGAGCAGTTCTTC.

This clone was observed a few times. The chain carries TRBV10-3 and TRBJ2-2; D is uncertain. This CDR3 comprises 14 residues. The V gene lost 5 bases and the J gene lost 0 bases, with 7 bases spanning the gap. Germline V gene data show CDR1 as ENHRY and CDR2 as SYGVKD. The CDR3 reads CAISPTANTGELFF. The CDR3 nucleotides read TGTGCCATCAGTCCAACAGCGAACACCGGGGAGCTGTTTTTT.

This clone was observed a handful of times. The genes are TRBV5-1 and TRBJ2-3, with 7 bases that match TRBD2. The CDR3 is 14 amino acids. Germline V gives CDR1 SGHRS, CDR2 YFSETQ. J was trimmed by 7 bases and V by 3 bases; bases with no gene match: 8. In DNA, the CDR3 is TGCGCCAGCAGCTCCCGGGACGGGAGGAATACGCAGTATTTT. Its protein product is CASSSRDGRNTQYF.

V is TRBV7-9 and J is TRBJ1-5; 9 bases map to TRBD1. The CDR3 covers 14 residues. The trim removed 5 bases at V and 5 bases at J, leaving 4 bases unmatched. The germline CDR1 and CDR2 sequences are SEHNR and FQNEAQ (reference sequence). CDR3 sequence: CASSRTGEHQPQHF. DNA for the CDR3: TGTGCCAGCAGCCGGACAGGGGAGCATCAGCCCCAGCATTTT.

This clone was recorded a few times. The chain recombines TRBV9 with TRBJ1-5, with D unclear. Trimming shortened V by 0 bases and J by 6 bases, and 10 bases separated the two germline ends. CDR1 and CDR2 (germline): SGDLS, YYNGEE. This CDR3 has 14 amino acids. The CDR3 here is CASSVGLVGQPQHF. The CDR3 nucleotides are TGTGCCAGCAGCGTAGGACTAGTAGGTCAGCCCCAGCATTTT.

J is TRBJ1-4 and V is TRBV5-1; 9 bases match TRBD1. After removal of 7 bases from V and 5 bases from J, the junction contained 3 bases not matched to a gene. This CDR3 has 13 residues. Germline loops: CDR1 SGHRS, CDR2 YFSETQ. The CDR3 DNA is TGCGCCAGCGGACAGGGGAACAATGAAAAACTGTTTTTT. Its protein product is CASGQGNNEKLFF. Using reference TRBV5-1 and TRBJ1-4 for the parts outside the CDR3, the full variable domain is KAGVTQTPRYLIKTRGQQVTLSCSPISGHRSVSWYQQTPGQGLQFLFEYFSETQRNKGNFPGRFSGRQFSNSRSEMNVSTLELGDSALYLCASGQGNNEKLFFGSGTQLSVL.

V usage is TRBV25-1 and J usage is TRBJ2-1; 13 bases fit TRBD2. With V trimmed by 6 bases and J by 10 bases, 9 bases remained unmatched. Germline V lookup: CDR1 MGHDK, CDR2 SYGVNS. The CDR3 length is 15 residues. The DNA of the CDR3 is TGTGCCAGCAGGACTAGCGGGGGGCTTGCCGGGGAGCAGTTCTTC. The encoded protein is CASRTSGGLAGEQFF.

This clone was seen only a few times. The CDR3 region is CASSFFGTKSYEQYF. The CDR3 nucleotides are TGTGCCAGCAGCTTTTTCGGGACAAAATCCTACGAGCAGTACTTC. This chain uses TRBV11-1 with TRBJ2-7; possibly TRBD1 for D (6 bases). This CDR3 contains 15 residues. Looked up from germline, CDR1 is SGHAT and CDR2 is FQDESV (reference sequence). V gave up 3 bases and J gave up 1 base, with 13 bases separating them.

This clone showed up just a few times. CDR3 bases: TGTGCCAGCTCACCACTTACTAGCGGCTACAATGAGCAGTTCTTC. Residues: CASSPLTSGYNEQFF. The rearrangement uses TRBV18 and TRBJ2-1; 8 positions match TRBD2. The V segment lost 1 base and the J segment 3 bases; nucleotides outside the gene matches: 2. The CDR3 has 15 amino acids. Germline assignment: CDR1 KGHSH and CDR2 LQKENI. Supplemented by reference TRBV18 and TRBJ2-1, the full variable domain reads NAGVMQNPRHLVRRRGQEARLRCSPMKGHSHVYWYRQLPEEGLKFMVYLQKENIIDESGMPKERFSAEFPKEGPSILRIQQVVRGDSAAYFCASSPLTSGYNEQFFGPGTRLTVL.

This clone has more than one count but fewer than ten. V usage is TRBV15 and J usage is TRBJ1-5; D remains ambiguous. The length of the CDR3 is 12 residues. V lost 0 bases and J lost 6, with 3 bases in between. Germline CDR1 and CDR2: LNHNV and YYDKDF (reference sequence). As DNA, the CDR3 is TGTGCCACCAGCAGAGATCGTCAGCCCCAGCATTTT. It codes for CATSRDRQPQHF. The whole variable domain, remainder taken from reference TRBV15 and TRBJ1-5, is DAMVIQNPRYQVTQFGKPVTLSCSQTLNHNVMYWYQQKSSQAPKLLFHYYDKDFNNEADTPDNFQSRRPNTSFCFLDIRSPGLGDTAMYLCATSRDRQPQHFGDGTRLSIL.

The table lists this clone with a few counts. The chain has TRBV7-8 and TRBJ2-5; 7 nucleotides match TRBD2. Germline V gene sequence: CDR1 SGHVS, CDR2 FQNEAQ. V trimming: 5 bases; J trimming: 3 bases; junction bases outside the gene matches: 6. The length of the CDR3 is 14 residues. Here the CDR3 DNA reads TGTGCCAGCAGCGCCCGGGACTATAAAGAGACCCAGTACTTC. Protein product: CASSARDYKETQYF.

This chain joins TRBV2 and TRBJ1-1; 7 bases are shared with TRBD1. Germline V gives CDR1 SNHLY, CDR2 FYNNEI. The CDR3 runs 14 residues. J was trimmed by 1 base and V by 6 bases; bases with no gene match: 5. CDR3 amino acids: CASRGTATNTEAFF. The CDR3 DNA reads TGTGCCAGCAGGGGGACAGCAACGAACACTGAAGCTTTCTTT.

This clone was seen a few times. The chain joins TRBV5-6 to TRBJ1-5, with 8 bases fitting TRBD1. Germline-derived CDR1 and CDR2 are SGHDT and YYEEEE. CDR3 length equals 15 residues. The J segment lost 6 bases and the V segment lost 3 bases, leaving 8 bases of the junction unmatched. CDR3 region: CASSSDRGLGQPQHF. The CDR3 region has the DNA TGTGCCAGCAGCTCCGACAGGGGATTGGGTCAGCCCCAGCATTTT.

This clone occurred a few times. The chain joins TRBV7-2 to TRBJ2-3; 14 nucleotides match TRBD2. The CDR3 contains 18 residues. After removal of 1 base from V and 4 bases from J, the junction contained 7 bases not matched to a gene. Germline V gene sequence: CDR1 SGHTA, CDR2 FQGNSA. For the CDR3, the DNA is TGTGCCAGCAGCTTAGAGGGTAGACTAGCGGGGGGGGCAGATACGCAGTATTTT. Translated: CASSLEGRLAGGADTQYF.

The chain is built from TRBV6-1 and TRBJ2-5, with D possibly being TRBD1 (5 bases). The V gene lost 10 bases and the J gene lost 5 bases, with 17 bases spanning the gap. CDR1 and CDR2 from the germline V gene are MNHNS and SASEGT. The CDR3 spans 13 residues. The CDR3, as DNA: TGTGCCACCCGAGACTCAGGGCCGGAGACCCAGTACTTC. This sequence encodes CATRDSGPETQYF.

This chain links TRBV29-1 with TRBJ2-3; weak D call: TRBD2 (6 bases). V lost 7 bases to trimming and J lost 4 bases, with 21 bases between them. CDR3 length: 15 amino acids. Germline V gives CDR1 SQVTM, CDR2 ANQGSEA. CDR3 protein: CSARRGGVRADTQYF. CDR3 nucleotide sequence: TGCAGCGCCCGAAGGGGCGGGGTGAGGGCAGATACGCAGTATTTT.

Only a few counts were recorded for this clone. The V gene is TRBV29-1, the J gene TRBJ2-1; 9 nucleotides align to TRBD1. The CDR3 runs to 14 residues. Germline lookup yields CDR1 SQVTM and CDR2 ANQGSEA. Trimming took 7 bases from V and 2 from J; bases not matched to a gene: 6. CDR3 in amino acids: CSAGQGRTYNEQFF. The CDR3 DNA follows: TGCAGCGCCGGACAGGGGAGAACCTACAATGAGCAGTTCTTC.

The gene calls are TRBV9 and TRBJ1-3, with D maybe TRBD1 (6 bases). The CDR3 sequence is 15 residues long. CDR1 is SGDLS, CDR2 YYNGEE, per germline. The V end lost 7 bases, the J end lost 0 bases, and 14 bases lay between the germline ends. The CDR3 bases are TGTGCCAGCCAAGTGGGGGCTTACTCTGGAAACACCATATATTTT. Its translation: CASQVGAYSGNTIYF.

This clone was observed a handful of times. The chain uses TRBV9 and TRBJ2-7; D is unresolved. Germline V gene data show CDR1 as SGDLS and CDR2 as YYNGEE. This CDR3 contains 13 residues. The V end was cut by 0 bases, the J end by 2 bases, with 6 bases between. CDR3 region: CASSVDLTYEQYF. The DNA of the CDR3 is TGTGCCAGCAGCGTAGACTTAACCTACGAGCAGTACTTC.